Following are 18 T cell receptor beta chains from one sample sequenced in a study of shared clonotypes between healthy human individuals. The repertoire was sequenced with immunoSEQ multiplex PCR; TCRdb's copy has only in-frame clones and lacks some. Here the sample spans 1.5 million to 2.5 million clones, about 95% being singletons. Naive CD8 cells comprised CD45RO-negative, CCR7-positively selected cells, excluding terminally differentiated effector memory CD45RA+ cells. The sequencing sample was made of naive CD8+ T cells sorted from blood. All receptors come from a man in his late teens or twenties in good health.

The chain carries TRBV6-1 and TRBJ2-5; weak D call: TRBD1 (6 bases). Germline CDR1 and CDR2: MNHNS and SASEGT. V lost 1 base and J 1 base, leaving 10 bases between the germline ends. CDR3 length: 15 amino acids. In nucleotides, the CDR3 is TGTGCCAGCAGTGAAGGGACAGTTTTCCAAGAGACCCAGTACTTC. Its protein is CASSEGTVFQETQYF.

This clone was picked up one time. The CDR3 reads CAWSVERYAYNEQFF. CDR3 in DNA: TGTGCCTGGAGTGTAGAGCGTTATGCCTACAATGAGCAGTTCTTC. The chain combines TRBV30 with TRBJ2-1; D unclear. CDR3 length equals 15 residues. Trimming took 0 bases from V and 2 from J, leaving 11 bases between them. Germline V gives CDR1 GTSNPN, CDR2 SVGIG (reference sequence).

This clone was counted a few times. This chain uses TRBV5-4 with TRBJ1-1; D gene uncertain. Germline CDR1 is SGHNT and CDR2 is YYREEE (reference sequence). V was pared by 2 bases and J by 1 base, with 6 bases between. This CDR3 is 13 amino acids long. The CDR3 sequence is CASSLWQNTEAFF. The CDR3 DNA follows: TGTGCCAGCAGCTTATGGCAGAACACTGAAGCTTTCTTT.

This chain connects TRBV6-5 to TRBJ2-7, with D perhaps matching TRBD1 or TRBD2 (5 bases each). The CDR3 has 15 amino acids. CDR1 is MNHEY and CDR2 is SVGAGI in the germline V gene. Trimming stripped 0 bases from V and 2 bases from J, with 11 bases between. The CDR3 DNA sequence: TGTGCCAGCAGTTACTCATGGGGGACCACCTACGAGCAGTACTTC. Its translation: CASSYSWGTTYEQYF.

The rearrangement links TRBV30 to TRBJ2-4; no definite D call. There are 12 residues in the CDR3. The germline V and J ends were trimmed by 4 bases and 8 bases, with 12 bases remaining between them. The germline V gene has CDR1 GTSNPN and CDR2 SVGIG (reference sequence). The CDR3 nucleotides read TGTGCCTGGATAAAGTCGTGGGACATTCAGTACTTC. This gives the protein CAWIKSWDIQYF. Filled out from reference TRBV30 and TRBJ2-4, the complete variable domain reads SQTIHQWPATLVQPVGSPLSLECTVEGTSNPNLYWYRQAAGRGLQLLFYSVGIGQISSEVPQNLSASRPQDRQFILSSKKLLLSDSGFYLCAWIKSWDIQYFGAGTRLSVL.

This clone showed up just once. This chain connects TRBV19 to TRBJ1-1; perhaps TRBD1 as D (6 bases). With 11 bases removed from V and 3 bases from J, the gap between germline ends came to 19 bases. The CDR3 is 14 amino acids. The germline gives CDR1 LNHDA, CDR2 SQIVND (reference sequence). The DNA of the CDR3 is TGTGCCTCCAGTAGCGGTACAGGGTACACTGAAGCTTTCTTT. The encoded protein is CASSSGTGYTEAFF.

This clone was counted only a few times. CDR3 sequence: CAISGTPNTEAFF. The DNA of the CDR3 is TGTGCCATCAGCGGGACACCGAACACTGAAGCTTTCTTT. J is TRBJ1-1 and V is TRBV10-3; tentatively, D is TRBD1 (6 bases). Germline CDR1 is ENHRY and CDR2 is SYGVKD. V shed 6 bases and J shed 1 base, with 9 bases lying between them. The CDR3 is made up of 13 amino acids.

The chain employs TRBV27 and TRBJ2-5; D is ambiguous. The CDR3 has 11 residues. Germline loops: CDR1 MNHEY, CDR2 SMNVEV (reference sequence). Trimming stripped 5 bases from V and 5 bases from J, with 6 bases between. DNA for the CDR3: TGTGCCAGCAGTAATGCCGAGACCCAGTACTTC. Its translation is CASSNAETQYF.

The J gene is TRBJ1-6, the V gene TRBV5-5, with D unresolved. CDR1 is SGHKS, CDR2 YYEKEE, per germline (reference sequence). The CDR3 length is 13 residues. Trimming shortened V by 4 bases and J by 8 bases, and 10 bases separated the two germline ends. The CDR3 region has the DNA TGTGCCAGCAGCATTGACTTATATTCACCCCTCCACTTT. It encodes CASSIDLYSPLHF.

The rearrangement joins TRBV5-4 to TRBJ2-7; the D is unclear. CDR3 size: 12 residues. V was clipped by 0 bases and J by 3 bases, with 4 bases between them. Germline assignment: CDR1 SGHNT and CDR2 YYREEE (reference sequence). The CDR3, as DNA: TGTGCCAGCAGCTTGGATCACTACGAGCAGTACTTC. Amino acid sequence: CASSLDHYEQYF.

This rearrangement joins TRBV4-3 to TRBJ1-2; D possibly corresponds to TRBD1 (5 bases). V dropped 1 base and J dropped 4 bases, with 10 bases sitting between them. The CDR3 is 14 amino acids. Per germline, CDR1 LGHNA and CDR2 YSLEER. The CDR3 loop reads CASSQVGGGYGYTF. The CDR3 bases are TGCGCCAGCAGCCAAGTGGGCGGGGGCTATGGCTACACCTTC.

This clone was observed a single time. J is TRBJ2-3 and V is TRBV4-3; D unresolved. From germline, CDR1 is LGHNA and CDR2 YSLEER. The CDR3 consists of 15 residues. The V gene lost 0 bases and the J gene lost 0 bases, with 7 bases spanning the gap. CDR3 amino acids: CASSQDGSSTDTQYF. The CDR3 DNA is TGCGCCAGCAGCCAAGATGGATCTAGCACAGATACGCAGTATTTT.

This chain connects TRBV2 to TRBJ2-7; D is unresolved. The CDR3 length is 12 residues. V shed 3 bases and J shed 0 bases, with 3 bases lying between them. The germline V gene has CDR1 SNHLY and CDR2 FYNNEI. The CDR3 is CASSDSSYEQYF. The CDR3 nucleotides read TGTGCCAGCAGTGACAGCTCCTACGAGCAGTACTTC. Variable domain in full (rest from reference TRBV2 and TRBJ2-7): EPEVTQTPSHQVTQMGQEVILRCVPISNHLYFYWYRQILGQKVEFLVSFYNNEISEKSEIFDDQFSVERPDGSNFTLKIRSTKLEDSAMYFCASSDSSYEQYFGPGTRLTVT.

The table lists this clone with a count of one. CDR3 nucleotide sequence: TGTGCCAGCAGTCCCCCCCTAGCGGGGGGACTCTACGAGCAGTACTTC. Translation gives CASSPPLAGGLYEQYF. This rearrangement joins TRBV28 to TRBJ2-7; TRBD2 matches at 11 bases. Unmatched junction bases numbered 9, after V lost 5 bases and J lost 3 bases. CDR3 length equals 16 residues. Germline assignment: CDR1 MDHEN and CDR2 SYDVKM.

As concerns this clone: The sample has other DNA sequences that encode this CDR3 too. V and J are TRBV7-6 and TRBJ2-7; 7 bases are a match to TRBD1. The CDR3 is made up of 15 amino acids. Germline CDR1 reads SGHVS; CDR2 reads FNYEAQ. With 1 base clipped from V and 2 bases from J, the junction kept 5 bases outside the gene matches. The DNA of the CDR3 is TGTGCCAGCAGCTTAGGGACAGGAGAGGCCTACGAGCAGTACTTC. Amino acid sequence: CASSLGTGEAYEQYF.

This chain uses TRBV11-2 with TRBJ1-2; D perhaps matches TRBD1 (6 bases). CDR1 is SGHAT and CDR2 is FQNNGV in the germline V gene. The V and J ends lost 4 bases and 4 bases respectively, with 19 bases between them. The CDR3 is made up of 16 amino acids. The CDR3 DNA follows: TGTGCCAGCAGCTCCGGCCCGGGGGCGGGTATCTATGGCTACACCTTC. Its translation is CASSSGPGAGIYGYTF. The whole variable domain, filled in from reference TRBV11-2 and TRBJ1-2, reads EAGVAQSPRYKIIEKRQSVAFWCNPISGHATLYWYQQILGQGPKLLIQFQNNGVVDDSQLPKDRFSAERLKGVDSTLKIQPAKLEDSAVYLCASSSGPGAGIYGYTFGSGTRLTVV.

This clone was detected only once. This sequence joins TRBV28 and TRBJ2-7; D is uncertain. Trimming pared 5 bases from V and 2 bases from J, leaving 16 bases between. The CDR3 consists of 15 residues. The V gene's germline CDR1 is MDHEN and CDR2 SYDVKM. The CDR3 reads CASSLSQAAAYEQYF. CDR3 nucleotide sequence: TGTGCCAGCAGTCTTTCCCAGGCCGCGGCCTACGAGCAGTACTTC.

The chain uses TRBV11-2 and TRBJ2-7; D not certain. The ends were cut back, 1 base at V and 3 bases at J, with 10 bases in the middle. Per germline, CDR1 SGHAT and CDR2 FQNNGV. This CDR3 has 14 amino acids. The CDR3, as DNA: TGTGCCAGCAGCTTAGGTGGGCTGAACTACGAGCAGTACTTC. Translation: CASSLGGLNYEQYF.